Given below is one T cell receptor beta chain in context. Its antigen remains undetermined. Base quality data are lacking; no much larger clone is found one base away. TCRbeta CDR3 regions were amplified from genomic DNA using the immunoSEQ Assay, a bias-controlled multiplex PCR. As for how the authors treated the data: Nucleated cell counts per sample were estimated from amplification of reference gene primers within the assay. To quantify the absolute abundance of each unique TCRbeta CDR3 rearrangement, sequence reads were collapsed and filtered. For each sample, productive Simpson clonality was calculated as the square root of Simpson's diversity index over productive rearrangements. The table was pulled from immuneACCESS by TCRdb, which kept in-frame rearrangements only. Such tables lose some clones; where checked, under half of the loss comes from unresolved V genes, and the rest has no known cause. The D gene and trimming were derived from the DNA, and the V and J assignments and clone size from that table. In all, the sample holds about 39,000 clones, and 80% to 90% of those were seen once. About 9% of the sample goes to the ten largest clones.

Each collaborating institution followed its own protocols to collect whole blood in K2EDTA tubes. For TCRbeta analysis, collaborators shipped samples in one of three forms: frozen whole blood, isolated PBMCs, or DNA extracted from either of those sample types. The sample belongs to a study of blood T cell repertoires in COVID-19 (TCRdb year 2020). Study-wide context: Samples covering the acute and convalescent phases of COVID-19 were provided by collaborators in the United States, Italy and Spain. The repertoires were released in a freely available public database intended as a resource for research on the immune response to SARS-CoV-2. The prospective study material was composed of cDNA or gDNA derived from T cells, B-cell-depleted T cells, or PBMCs. Samples were obtained from the ongoing ImmuneRACE study (first 160 participants) and from 1,254 subjects provided by 6 global collaborators. Sample metadata almost always included a de-identified subject ID, COVID-19 status, age in years and sex. Subjects who had been exposed to COVID-19, were actively infected with it, or had recovered from it provided the deeply sampled blood TCRbeta repertoires that made up the dataset. Where available, HLA class I and class II types were obtained from metadata supplied by the sample provider rather than from assay-based typing. On the study overall, not on this receptor specifically: The amount of clinical and demographic metadata varied by source and participant and was provided uncurated.

The CDR3 runs 17 amino acids, cysteine and phenylalanine included. Of the read, only the CDR3 DNA is kept; its 51 bases are in frame from base 1. The V end gives up 0 bases and the J end 5 bases, leaving 12 bases in the junction not matched to a gene. Based on the germline V gene, the CDR1 and CDR2 sequences are ENHRY and SYGVKD. The material sequenced was peripheral blood. The receptor chain draws on TRBV10-3 and TRBJ1-1; 7 bases in the middle match TRBD1. This TCR was sampled from a man aged 60 to 69 in a cohort sampled during active COVID-19. The DNA is as follows: TGTGCCATCAGTGAGTCTTGGGCCCAGGGGGTACGAACTGAAGCTTTCTTT. It codes for CAISESWAQGVRTEAFF.